The entry below describes one TCR beta chain. This sample stems from a study of CD8 T cells in Susac syndrome. The RNA, about 0.5 to 1 ug, was put through reverse transcription using random hexamers. One entry per CDR3 protein results from TCRdb running MiXCR on the immunoSEQ multiplex PCR reads. This table has some 200,000 distinct CDR3 sequences, approximately 95% appearing once. Specimen: CD8+ T cells from PBMCs. This sequence originates from a human donor with Susac syndrome.

CDR3 amino acids: CASLQGLNTEAFF. The CDR3 DNA is TGTGCCAGCTTACAGGGATTGAACACTGAAGCTTTCTTT. The V gene is TRBV13, the J gene TRBJ1-1; a weak D match, TRBD1 (6 bases). Germline loops: CDR1 PRHDT, CDR2 FYEKMQ (reference sequence). The CDR3 totals 13 residues. Trimming took off 8 bases at V and 0 bases at J, with 10 bases between the two ends.